The 32 T cell receptor beta chains below come from one sample, sequenced in a study of T-cell reconstitution after alpha-beta-depleted transplantation in children. The authors prepared the TCRbeta library with unique molecular identifiers. TCRdb called the PCR reads again in MiXCR, with one record for every CDR3 protein. This sample has about 610,000 distinct CDR3 sequences; about 10% occur once, and the top ten carry 3.5% to 5%. This material consisted of PBMCs from the stem cell graft donor, taken from the stem cell graft. The receptors stem from a human donor who donated a stem cell graft to a child with acute myeloid leukemia.

This clonotype was observed a handful of times. The chain combines TRBV5-1 with TRBJ1-2, with D possibly matching TRBD1 (5 bases). Trimming removed 0 bases from V and 6 bases from J, with 18 bases in between. CDR1 is SGHRS and CDR2 is YFSETQ in the germline V gene. This CDR3 comprises 16 residues. This CDR3 reads CASSLVVTGTRDGYTF. DNA for the CDR3: TGCGCCAGCAGCTTGGTCGTTACCGGGACTCGTGATGGCTACACCTTC. The complete variable domain, with remaining parts taken from reference TRBV5-1 and TRBJ1-2, reads KAGVTQTPRYLIKTRGQQVTLSCSPISGHRSVSWYQQTPGQGLQFLFEYFSETQRNKGNFPGRFSGRQFSNSRSEMNVSTLELGDSALYLCASSLVVTGTRDGYTFGSGTRLTVV.

In its sample, this clonotype was seen many times. The chain couples TRBV5-1 to TRBJ2-1, with TRBD2 matching 10 bases. This CDR3 comprises 16 residues. Germline trimming cut 2 bases from V and 7 bases from J; bases unmatched to any gene: 9. Per the germline V gene, CDR1 is SGHRS and CDR2 is YFSETQ. The CDR3 sequence is CASSFSLAGATNEQFF. The CDR3 DNA follows: TGCGCCAGCAGCTTTTCGCTAGCGGGAGCTACAAATGAGCAGTTCTTC. Combining the CDR3 with reference TRBV5-1 and TRBJ2-1 gives the whole variable domain KAGVTQTPRYLIKTRGQQVTLSCSPISGHRSVSWYQQTPGQGLQFLFEYFSETQRNKGNFPGRFSGRQFSNSRSEMNVSTLELGDSALYLCASSFSLAGATNEQFFGPGTRLTVL.

CDR3 sequence: CASSQEGAGGPGDTQYF. The CDR3 bases are TGCGCCAGCAGCCAAGAGGGAGCGGGAGGGCCGGGCGATACGCAGTATTTT. V and J are TRBV4-1 and TRBJ2-3, with TRBD2 matching 10 bases. This CDR3 is 17 amino acids long. Germline V CDR1 and CDR2: MGHRA, YSYEKL. The ends lost 0 bases at V and 6 bases at J; junction bases unmatched: 9.

This clonotype was picked up a small number of times. The chain uses TRBV24-1 and TRBJ1-5, with D unresolved. Germline assignment: CDR1 KGHDR and CDR2 SFDVKD. Trimming stripped 4 bases from V and 7 bases from J, with 13 bases between. The CDR3 is 14 amino acids. CDR3 coding DNA: TGTGCCACCAGTGAAGGGAAGTTTAACCAGCCCCAGCATTTT. Its translation is CATSEGKFNQPQHF.

This clonotype has a handful of counts. J is TRBJ1-1 and V is TRBV7-2; D remains unclear. CDR1 SGHTA and CDR2 FQGNSA come from the germline V gene. V lost 3 bases and J lost 4, with 9 bases in between. This CDR3 is built from 13 residues. CDR3 protein: CASSFGLTTEAFF. The CDR3 region has the DNA TGTGCCAGCAGCTTCGGACTGACCACTGAAGCTTTCTTT.

V gene TRBV28 combines with J gene TRBJ1-5; 10 bases agree with TRBD1. This CDR3 contains 15 residues. Germline trimming cut 7 bases from V and 7 bases from J; bases unmatched to any gene: 10. Germline V gene data show CDR1 as MDHEN and CDR2 as SYDVKM. Here the CDR3 DNA reads TGTGCCAGCATTCTCCGGGACAGGGGTTTACAGCCCCAGCATTTT. It codes for CASILRDRGLQPQHF.

The table lists this clonotype with a few counts. The chain is built from TRBV5-1 and TRBJ2-1, with TRBD2 matching 7 bases. Germline CDR1 reads SGHRS; CDR2 reads YFSETQ. This CDR3 region has 16 residues. V shed 4 bases and J 6 bases; nucleotides not matched to a gene: 13. The CDR3 region is CASSPYRLGRGNEQFF. The CDR3 DNA sequence: TGCGCCAGCAGCCCCTATCGGCTTGGGAGGGGCAATGAGCAGTTCTTC.

The V and J genes are TRBV20-1 and TRBJ2-7, with 8 bases fitting TRBD2. Germline lookup yields CDR1 DFQATT and CDR2 SNEGSKA (reference sequence). V gave up 3 bases and J gave up 7 bases; unmatched junction bases: 11. CDR3 length equals 14 residues. Here the CDR3 reads CSASPLSGSGEQYF. The CDR3 nucleotides are TGCAGTGCTAGCCCCCTCAGCGGGAGCGGGGAGCAGTACTTC.

This clonotype was detected a few times. The CDR3 protein is CSVVKSSGNTIYF. The DNA for the CDR3 is TGCAGCGTTGTAAAGAGCTCTGGAAACACCATATATTTT. The rearrangement joins TRBV29-1 to TRBJ1-3; no definite D call. The CDR3 has 13 residues. The V and J ends lost 4 bases and 0 bases respectively, with 7 bases between them. From germline, CDR1 is SQVTM and CDR2 ANQGSEA.

On this clonotype: At one of its ends the junction is not consistent with the germline gene, which may arise from a read error. The CDR3 loop is CASSLSGTGVQGTQYF. In DNA, the CDR3 is TGTGCCAGCAGCTTAAGTGGGACAGGGGTCCAAGGGACCCAGTACTTC. The V gene is TRBV7-2, the J gene TRBJ2-5; 10 nucleotides match TRBD1. This CDR3 has 16 amino acids. CDR1 and CDR2 from the germline V gene are SGHTA and FQGNSA.

V and J are TRBV7-3 and TRBJ2-1; 10 nucleotides line up with TRBD2. The V segment lost 4 bases and the J segment 8 bases; nucleotides outside the gene matches: 14. The CDR3 is 17 amino acids. Germline V gives CDR1 SGHTA, CDR2 FQGTGA. In nucleotides, the CDR3 is TGTGCCAGCAGCTCGAAAAGGGCCCTAGCGGGAGTTGATGAGCAGTTCTTC. Its protein product is CASSSKRALAGVDEQFF.

To note about this clonotype: The CDR3 does not end in the conserved phenylalanine or tryptophan, so this is likely a read error. The DNA is left out, because the CDR3 cannot be placed on it with certainty; the CDR3 is given as TCRdb lists it. V and J are TRBV29-1 and TRBJ2-1; TRBD2 reflects the table's D call only, with no check against the DNA. The V gene's germline CDR1 is SQVTM and CDR2 ANQGSEA. The CDR3 sequence runs 12 residues, both termini included. Here the CDR3 reads CSVATGLAAPRP.

The chain has TRBV6-5 and TRBJ2-7; 8 bases match TRBD1. J was trimmed by 5 bases and V by 8 bases; bases with no gene match: 2. The length of the CDR3 is 11 residues. Germline CDR1 and CDR2: MNHEY and SVGAGI. The CDR3 bases are TGTGCCAGCCAGGGGGCCCACGAGCAGTACTTC. It yields the protein CASQGAHEQYF.

The rearrangement joins TRBV2 to TRBJ2-1; perhaps D is TRBD1 or TRBD2 (5 bases each). Germline V gene data show CDR1 as SNHLY and CDR2 as FYNNEI. This CDR3 contains 14 residues. V dropped 6 bases and J dropped 4 bases, with 13 bases sitting between them. The CDR3 DNA reads TGTGCCAGCAGGGGGACCGTCCTTTACAATGAGCAGTTCTTC. Translation: CASRGTVLYNEQFF.

This clonotype was picked up many times. The V call is TRBV6-2 or TRBV6-3, the J call TRBJ2-7; D remains ambiguous. Trimming took 0 bases from V and 7 from J, leaving 7 bases between them. Germline loops: CDR1 MNHEY, CDR2 SVGEGT. This CDR3 is built from 12 residues. This chain's CDR3 is CASSYSQFEQYF. Written as DNA, the CDR3 is TGTGCCAGCAGTTACTCCCAGTTTGAGCAGTACTTC.

The sample holds a few counts of this clonotype. The gene calls are TRBV20-1 and TRBJ2-7; 9 nucleotides agree with TRBD1. The CDR3 contains 15 residues. V dropped 3 bases and J dropped 2; count of bases not matched to a gene: 8. Germline-derived CDR1 and CDR2 are DFQATT and SNEGSKA (reference sequence). The CDR3 loop is CSARSPGQGPYEQYF. The DNA for the CDR3 is TGCAGTGCTAGGTCCCCGGGACAGGGACCCTACGAGCAGTACTTC.

A word on this clonotype: Without the conserved terminal phenylalanine or tryptophan, this CDR3 likely stems from a read error. Because the CDR3's place on the DNA is in doubt, the DNA is left out and the CDR3 is given as listed by TCRdb. The chain uses TRBV3-1 and TRBJ1-1. In germline, CDR1 is LGHDT, CDR2 YNNKEL (reference sequence). The CDR3 numbers 11 amino acids, ends counted. CDR3 amino acids: CASSQEAGPPQ.

This clonotype was seen at least ten times. The chain joins TRBV7-9 to TRBJ2-2; D remains unclear. The CDR3 has 14 amino acids. The germline V and J ends were trimmed by 5 bases and 0 bases, with 7 bases remaining between them. Germline CDR1 and CDR2: SEHNR and FQNEAQ (reference sequence). CDR3 DNA sequence: TGTGCCAGCAGCGTGTGGACGAACACCGGGGAGCTGTTTTTT. It specifies CASSVWTNTGELFF.

This chain joins TRBV2 and TRBJ2-7; D perhaps matches TRBD2 (7 bases). In germline, CDR1 is SNHLY, CDR2 FYNNEI. This CDR3 has 14 residues. The ends were cut back, 6 bases at V and 2 bases at J, with 14 bases in the middle. The CDR3 coding sequence is TGTGCCAGCAGGACTCAGGGGAGGGCCTACGAGCAGTACTTC. Its translation is CASRTQGRAYEQYF.

The sample holds a few counts of this clonotype. V is TRBV10-3 and J is TRBJ2-7, with 7 positions matching TRBD1. Germline V lookup: CDR1 ENHRY, CDR2 SYGVKD. CDR3 size: 12 residues. Trimming took 5 bases from V and 5 from J; bases not matched to a gene: 3. Here the CDR3 reads CAISNTGDEQYF. The CDR3 region has the DNA TGTGCCATCAGTAACACAGGGGACGAGCAGTACTTC.

This clonotype was seen more than once but under ten times. The V call is TRBV5-1, the J call TRBJ2-5, with D perhaps matching TRBD1 (6 bases). CDR3 length: 15 amino acids. In germline, CDR1 is SGHRS, CDR2 YFSETQ. V lost 1 base and J 5 bases, leaving 15 bases between the germline ends. The CDR3 DNA follows: TGCGCCAGCAGCTTGTCAGGGGTCCGTCGGGAGACCCAGTACTTC. This sequence encodes CASSLSGVRRETQYF.

This clonotype has at least ten counts. The chain joins TRBV18 to TRBJ2-1; D gene unclear. The germline V gene encodes CDR1 KGHSH and CDR2 LQKENI. V gave up 4 bases and J gave up 8 bases, with 9 bases separating them. The length of the CDR3 is 12 residues. The CDR3 bases are TGTGCCAGCTCACGAAGTCTCGATGAGCAGTTCTTC. Residues: CASSRSLDEQFF. Looking up the rest from reference TRBV18 and TRBJ2-1 gives the full variable domain: NAGVMQNPRHLVRRRGQEARLRCSPMKGHSHVYWYRQLPEEGLKFMVYLQKENIIDESGMPKERFSAEFPKEGPSILRIQQVVRGDSAAYFCASSRSLDEQFFGPGTRLTVL.

This clonotype was seen only a few times. The chain carries TRBV29-1 and TRBJ1-1; D possibly corresponds to TRBD1 (5 bases). This CDR3 is built from 12 residues. Germline V gives CDR1 SQVTM, CDR2 ANQGSEA. V lost 4 bases and J lost 6, with 12 bases in between. The CDR3 sequence is CSVVRGGAEAFF. The DNA for the CDR3 is TGCAGCGTTGTCCGGGGGGGGGCTGAAGCTTTCTTT.

The CDR3 spells CASTLSGTGNYEQYF. In DNA, the CDR3 is TGTGCCAGCACCCTCTCAGGGACAGGGAACTACGAGCAGTACTTC. The chain recombines TRBV28 with TRBJ2-7; TRBD1 aligns across 9 bases. CDR1 is MDHEN, CDR2 SYDVKM, per germline. The CDR3 is 15 amino acids. With V trimmed by 7 bases and J by 3 bases, 10 bases remained unmatched.

As to this clonotype: The junction departs from the called germline gene at one end, perhaps through a read error. The rearrangement uses TRBV7-7 and TRBJ2-5; 7 bases match TRBD2. The V gene's germline CDR1 is SSHAT and CDR2 FNYEAQ (reference sequence). The CDR3 loop spans 13 amino acids. CDR3 amino acids: CASSPGLVKTQYF. The CDR3 DNA reads as TGTGCTAGCAGCCCCGGACTAGTGAAGACCCAGTACTTC.

This clonotype showed up just a few times. This chain links TRBV5-1 with TRBJ2-1, with 10 positions matching TRBD2. With 2 bases clipped from V and 12 bases from J, the junction kept 11 bases outside the gene matches. CDR3 length equals 15 residues. Per germline, CDR1 SGHRS and CDR2 YFSETQ. The CDR3 is CASSFIAGGPPGQFF. In DNA form, the CDR3 reads TGCGCCAGCAGCTTTATAGCGGGAGGCCCTCCGGGGCAGTTCTTC.

The rearrangement links TRBV2 to TRBJ2-1; 7 bases match TRBD2. Per germline, CDR1 SNHLY and CDR2 FYNNEI. This CDR3 contains 16 residues. The ends lost 6 bases at V and 0 bases at J; junction bases unmatched: 8. The CDR3 loop reads CASRPLAESSYNEQFF. The CDR3 bases are TGTGCCAGCAGGCCCCTAGCGGAGAGCTCCTACAATGAGCAGTTCTTC.

This clonotype was seen ten or more times. The chain uses TRBV20-1 and TRBJ2-1; D is unresolved. V lost 3 bases and J lost 1, with 7 bases in between. The CDR3 totals 13 residues. Germline V gene lookup returns CDR1 DFQATT and CDR2 SNEGSKA (reference sequence). DNA of the CDR3: TGCAGTGCTAGTAAAACTTCCTACAATGAGCAGTTCTTC. Protein product: CSASKTSYNEQFF.

This clonotype has a handful of counts. The genes are TRBV6-5 and TRBJ1-3, with 7 bases aligning to TRBD1. Germline V gene data show CDR1 as MNHEY and CDR2 as SVGAGI. After removal of 2 bases from V and 8 bases from J, the junction contained 9 bases not matched to a gene. The CDR3 contains 15 residues. The CDR3 DNA sequence: TGTGCCAGCAGTTACGACAGGGAGTATACGGACACCATATATTTT. Translated: CASSYDREYTDTIYF.

The chain carries TRBV20-1 and TRBJ1-4; no clear D. Germline V gene lookup returns CDR1 DFQATT and CDR2 SNEGSKA (reference sequence). CDR3 length: 11 residues. Trimming pared 5 bases from V and 6 bases from J, leaving 7 bases between. CDR3: CSASYYEKLFF. The CDR3 nucleotides are TGCAGTGCTTCTTATTATGAAAAACTGTTTTTT.

This clonotype has just one count. One end of the junction does not line up with germline, which may come from a read error. The chain couples TRBV20-1 to TRBJ2-1, with 9 bases that match TRBD1. The CDR3 totals 15 residues. The germline V gene encodes CDR1 DFQATT and CDR2 SNEGSKA (reference sequence). The CDR3 nucleotides are TGCTGTGCTAGGAGCCCCGGGACAGGGCCAAATGAGCAGTTCTTC. Translation gives CCARSPGTGPNEQFF.

Regarding this clonotype: Since the CDR3 does not end with the conserved phenylalanine or tryptophan, this likely comes from a read error. CDR3 residues: CASSFPGGFVAFS. The CDR3 region has the DNA TGTGCCAGCAGTTTTCCTGGCGGGTTCGTGGCTTTCTCT. The chain has TRBV27 and TRBJ1-1, with no clear D. V was shortened by 3 bases and J by 11 bases, with 16 bases between the two germline ends. This CDR3 contains 13 residues. In germline, CDR1 is MNHEY, CDR2 SMNVEV (reference sequence).